One TCR beta chain is described in this entry. This entry belongs to a study of PD-L1 blockade in urothelial cancer. Study-wide background: Blood samples contained a median about 150,000 T cells.

TCRdb's table, derived via immunoSEQ multiplex PCR, lists solely in-frame clones and lacks some. The sample contains approximately 52,000 clones, roughly 80% of which appear only once. Urothelial carcinoma, locally advanced or metastatic, affected the patients. Germline CDR1 is SGHVS and CDR2 is FNYEAQ. V was clipped by 4 bases and J by 5 bases; unmatched bases: 5. CDR3 length: 14 amino acids. The sequencing used PBMCs, collected around atezolizumab (anti-PD-L1) treatment. This sequence originates from a man aged 70-80 years with urothelial cancer. V gene TRBV7-6 combines with J gene TRBJ2-5, with 9 bases aligning to TRBD1. The CDR3 sequence is CASSSWTGDETQYF. The CDR3 coding sequence is TGTGCCAGCAGCTCTTGGACAGGGGATGAGACCCAGTACTTC.